The 12 T cell receptor beta chains given below trace back to one sample, sequenced in a study of CD8 T cells in ankylosing spondylitis (dated by TCRdb to the late 2010s). The library was generated by 5' RACE. The instrument given in TCRdb is Illumina HiSeq 2500. TCRdb passed the public sequencing reads through fastp at Q25 and MiXCR, retaining productive beta sequences. Duplicate CDR3 protein sequences are folded into a single record with the most common DNA and genes. The sample records approximately 88,000 distinct CDR3 sequences, around 9.4% of which are singletons. The ten largest clones add up to under 6% of the sample. Source material: blood, either unsorted or a sorted T cell fraction (not recorded which). Source of these receptors: a male donor with ankylosing spondylitis or in good health (not recorded which).

This clonotype was seen many times. The chain carries TRBV13 and TRBJ2-3; the match to TRBD2 covers 12 bases. V trimming: 6 bases; J trimming: 5 bases; junction bases outside the gene matches: 3. The CDR3 covers 14 residues. Germline V lookup: CDR1 PRHDT, CDR2 FYEKMQ (reference sequence). The CDR3, as DNA: TGTGCCAGCAGACTAGCGGGGGGCGGAGATACGCAGTATTTT. Its protein product is CASRLAGGGDTQYF.

The chain combines TRBV2 with TRBJ2-7; TRBD2 might be the D (6 bases). Trimming shortened V by 11 bases and J by 0 bases, and 14 bases separated the two germline ends. The CDR3 loop spans 13 amino acids. Germline CDR1 SNHLY, CDR2 FYNNEI. CDR3 sequence: CASAFGSSYEQYF. The CDR3 DNA follows: TGTGCCTCAGCGTTCGGGAGCTCCTACGAGCAGTACTTC.

This clonotype was detected many times. The CDR3 reads CASSQVADTQYF. The CDR3 coding sequence is TGTGCCAGCAGCCAAGTGGCAGATACGCAGTATTTT. The chain links TRBV4-2 to TRBJ2-3; D is unresolved. CDR1 is LGHNA, CDR2 YNFKEQ, per germline. The ends were cut back, 1 base at V and 4 bases at J, with 3 bases in the middle. The CDR3 is 12 amino acids.

This clonotype was observed many times. Here the CDR3 DNA reads TGTGCCAGCATTCTCAGTATCTCTGGAAACACCATATATTTT. This translates into CASILSISGNTIYF. The chain combines TRBV28 with TRBJ1-3; unclear D gene. Per germline, CDR1 MDHEN and CDR2 SYDVKM. The CDR3 consists of 14 residues. The V end was cut by 7 bases, the J end by 0 bases, with 10 bases between.

This clonotype was counted ten times or more. DNA for the CDR3: TGTGCCAGCAGCTCGGTGGGAATAGAGACCCAGTACTTC. As protein: CASSSVGIETQYF. The chain recombines TRBV7-2 with TRBJ2-5; D gene uncertain. The CDR3 length is 13 residues. Between the trimmed V and J ends, which lost 4 bases and 4 bases, there was a span of 10 bases. Germline-derived CDR1 and CDR2 are SGHTA and FQGNSA.

This clonotype was counted at least ten times. CDR3 DNA sequence: TGCGCCAGCAGTCCTAGCGGGGTCACAGATACGCAGTATTTT. Translating gives CASSPSGVTDTQYF. The J gene is TRBJ2-3, the V gene TRBV5-1; 9 nucleotides match TRBD2. With 5 bases clipped from V and 2 bases from J, the junction kept 3 bases outside the gene matches. This CDR3 has 14 residues. Germline lookup yields CDR1 SGHRS and CDR2 YFSETQ.

There are many counts of this clonotype. The chain couples TRBV7-8 to TRBJ2-1, with 16 positions matching TRBD2. Germline V gene sequence: CDR1 SGHVS, CDR2 FQNEAQ. CDR3 length: 18 residues. Losses at the gene ends were 4 bases for V and 4 bases for J; bases not matched to a gene: 7. Written as DNA, the CDR3 is TGTGCCAGCAGCTCCGGGACTAGCGGGGGGGCGGGGTACAATGAGCAGTTCTTC. Amino acids: CASSSGTSGGAGYNEQFF.

The chain recombines TRBV7-8 with TRBJ2-5, with unresolved D. The ends were cut back, 0 bases at V and 1 base at J, with 15 bases in the middle. There are 17 residues in the CDR3. Germline loops: CDR1 SGHVS, CDR2 FQNEAQ. CDR3 amino acids: CASSLARNLDGQETQYF. CDR3 bases: TGTGCCAGCAGCTTAGCTCGCAATCTCGACGGCCAAGAGACCCAGTACTTC.

The rearrangement joins TRBV20-1 to TRBJ2-1; TRBD2 agrees at 8 bases. CDR1 DFQATT and CDR2 SNEGSKA come from the germline V gene (reference sequence). The CDR3 extends over 13 amino acids. V shed 4 bases, J shed 7 bases, and the junction held 6 bases outside the gene matches. The CDR3 loop is CSAIRGGGNEQFF. The CDR3 coding sequence is TGCAGTGCTATACGGGGGGGCGGGAATGAGCAGTTCTTC.

This clonotype was seen at least ten times. The J gene is TRBJ1-1, the V gene TRBV12-3 or TRBV12-4, with D uncertain. The germline V and J ends were trimmed by 5 bases and 3 bases, with 19 bases remaining between them. This CDR3 contains 16 residues. The CDR3 here is CASSPNRVVVHTEAFF. In DNA, the CDR3 is TGTGCCAGCAGTCCCAACCGTGTTGTGGTTCACACTGAAGCTTTCTTT.

This clonotype occurred many times. V usage is TRBV9 and J usage is TRBJ2-1; D is possibly TRBD2 (5 bases). This CDR3 spans 15 amino acids. CDR1 and CDR2 from the germline V gene are SGDLS and YYNGEE. V lost 6 bases and J 4 bases, leaving 17 bases between the germline ends. The CDR3 nucleotides read TGTGCCAGCACGCCCGGGCGGGCGGAATACAATGAGCAGTTCTTC. Its translation is CASTPGRAEYNEQFF.

This clonotype was counted many times. The chain has TRBV6-2 or TRBV6-3 and TRBJ2-3; 7 nucleotides align to TRBD1. CDR3 length: 15 residues. In germline, CDR1 is MNHEY, CDR2 SVGEGT. The V segment lost 10 bases and the J segment 3 bases; nucleotides outside the gene matches: 13. CDR3 bases: TGTGCCACCCCAAGGGTAGGGGGCGAGACAGATACGCAGTATTTT. Translated: CATPRVGGETDTQYF.